A selection of T cell receptor beta chains follows, all from one sample in a study of shared clonotypes between healthy human individuals. Sequencing was performed with immunoSEQ multiplex PCR; in TCRdb, only in-frame clones are kept and a portion is missing. The repertoire includes nearly 2 million clones, 85% to 95% of them detected once, and more than 0.9% sits in the top ten. Specimen: naive CD8+ T cells sorted from blood. Every receptor here comes from a man in his late teens or twenties in good health. Each CDR3 is given with its conserved first and last residue. Each record gives: clone size, V gene, J gene, D gene, CDR3 DNA, CDR3 protein. The D gene is left open where the match is weak. For some rows the clone size is stated as once, few or many, or as a class when expanded; others skip it.

clone size: -
V gene: TRBV5-1
J gene: TRBJ2-5
D gene: TRBD1
CDR3 DNA: TGCGCCAGCAGCACCCCTCAGGGGGCAGATGAGACCCAGTACTTC
CDR3 protein: CASSTPQGADETQYF

clone size: -
V gene: TRBV27
J gene: TRBJ2-1
D gene: -
CDR3 DNA: TGTGCCAGCAGTTTAGGGGACGGCCGTATCAATGAGCAGTTCTTC
CDR3 protein: CASSLGDGRINEQFF

clone size: -
V gene: TRBV6-1
J gene: TRBJ2-7
D gene: TRBD1
CDR3 DNA: TGTGCCAGCAGTGAATGGGGAAGAGGGACAGCGTCCTACGAGCAGTACTTC
CDR3 protein: CASSEWGRGTASYEQYF

clone size: -
V gene: TRBV10-3
J gene: TRBJ1-1
D gene: -
CDR3 DNA: TGTGCCATCAGCACGACGCAGGGCTCAAACACTGAAGCTTTCTTT
CDR3 protein: CAISTTQGSNTEAFF

clone size: -
V gene: TRBV9
J gene: TRBJ2-1
D gene: TRBD2
CDR3 DNA: TGTGCCAGCAGCGTAGGATCTAGCGGGGGGATCCACAATGAGCAGTTCTTC
CDR3 protein: CASSVGSSGGIHNEQFF

clone size: few
V gene: TRBV7-9
J gene: TRBJ1-5
D gene: -
CDR3 DNA: TGTGCCAGCAGCTTAGACAGCAATCAGCCCCAGCATTTT
CDR3 protein: CASSLDSNQPQHF

clone size: -
V gene: TRBV14
J gene: TRBJ2-7
D gene: -
CDR3 DNA: TGTGCCAGCAGCCAAGAGCCGGGCTCCTACGAGCAGTACTTC
CDR3 protein: CASSQEPGSYEQYF

clone size: once
V gene: TRBV10-3
J gene: TRBJ2-1
D gene: TRBD2
CDR3 DNA: TGTGCCATCAGATCGACTAGCGGGAGATACAATGAGCAGTTCTTC
CDR3 protein: CAIRSTSGRYNEQFF

clone size: -
V gene: TRBV9
J gene: TRBJ2-7
D gene: -
CDR3 DNA: TGTGCCAGCAGCGGTGACAGTTACGAGCAGTACTTC
CDR3 protein: CASSGDSYEQYF

clone size: -
V gene: TRBV9
J gene: TRBJ2-7
D gene: TRBD1
CDR3 DNA: TGTGCCAGCAGCGTAGGCGGGACAGGAAGCTACGAGCAGTACTTC
CDR3 protein: CASSVGGTGSYEQYF

clone size: once
V gene: TRBV28
J gene: TRBJ2-5
D gene: -
CDR3 DNA: TGTGCCAGCAGGCTTCTGGAGACCCAGTACTTC
CDR3 protein: CASRLLETQYF

clone size: once
V gene: TRBV2
J gene: TRBJ2-5
D gene: -
CDR3 DNA: TGTGCCAGCTTATTACATATCGGACAACCAAAGAAAGAGACCCAGTACTTC
CDR3 protein: CASLLHIGQPKKETQYF

clone size: -
V gene: TRBV18
J gene: TRBJ1-2
D gene: TRBD1
CDR3 DNA: TGTGCCAGCTCACTGACAGGGGGAAACGATGGCTACACCTTC
CDR3 protein: CASSLTGGNDGYTF

clone size: -
V gene: TRBV28
J gene: TRBJ2-7
D gene: -
CDR3 DNA: TGTGCCTCATGGGGGACCTACGAGCAGTACTTC
CDR3 protein: CASWGTYEQYF

clone size: -
V gene: TRBV4-3
J gene: TRBJ2-7
D gene: -
CDR3 DNA: TGCGCCAGCAGCCAAGATTCATCGACAGGCTACGAGCAGTACTTC
CDR3 protein: CASSQDSSTGYEQYF

clone size: -
V gene: TRBV5-6
J gene: TRBJ2-1
D gene: -
CDR3 DNA: TGTGCCAGCAGCTTGGTCCTAGTAGGTTCAAACGAGCAGTTCTTC
CDR3 protein: CASSLVLVGSNEQFF

clone size: -
V gene: TRBV6-5
J gene: TRBJ1-2
D gene: -
CDR3 DNA: TGTGCCAGCAGTTACGGGCAGCTCTATGGCTACACCTTC
CDR3 protein: CASSYGQLYGYTF

clone size: -
V gene: TRBV9
J gene: TRBJ2-5
D gene: -
CDR3 DNA: TGTGCCAGCAGCCCCTGGAGGGAAGAGACCCAGTACTTC
CDR3 protein: CASSPWREETQYF

clone size: -
V gene: TRBV29-1
J gene: TRBJ2-7
D gene: TRBD2
CDR3 DNA: TGCAGCGTTGAAGATCGGTTAGCGGGCGAGCAGTACTTC
CDR3 protein: CSVEDRLAGEQYF

clone size: -
V gene: TRBV5-6
J gene: TRBJ1-1
D gene: -
CDR3 DNA: TGTGCCAGCAGCTCTACCGGGGCTGAAGCTTTCTTT
CDR3 protein: CASSSTGAEAFF

clone size: -
V gene: TRBV5-1
J gene: TRBJ2-5
D gene: TRBD2
CDR3 DNA: TGCGCCAGCAGATTTCTAGCGGGGGACCAAGAGACCCAGTACTTC
CDR3 protein: CASRFLAGDQETQYF

clone size: -
V gene: TRBV28
J gene: TRBJ1-2
D gene: -
CDR3 DNA: TGTGCCAGCAGTCCCGATCCTATGAGCCTCCTGTACTATGGCTACACCTTC
CDR3 protein: CASSPDPMSLLYYGYTF

clone size: -
V gene: TRBV28
J gene: TRBJ2-7
D gene: -
CDR3 DNA: TGTGCCAGCAGTTTAGGACACCCCTACGAGCAGTACTTC
CDR3 protein: CASSLGHPYEQYF

clone size: -
V gene: TRBV29-1
J gene: TRBJ2-1
D gene: -
CDR3 DNA: TGCAGCGTTGACGGGCATGGAAGAAACTTGGACAATGAGCAGTTCTTC
CDR3 protein: CSVDGHGRNLDNEQFF

clone size: -
V gene: TRBV13
J gene: TRBJ2-7
D gene: -
CDR3 DNA: TGTGCCAGCAGCACCTCTACCTACGAGCAGTACTTC
CDR3 protein: CASSTSTYEQYF

clone size: -
V gene: TRBV27
J gene: TRBJ2-7
D gene: TRBD1
CDR3 DNA: TGTGCCAGCAGTTTATCCCCCGGGACAGGGAGGCACGAGCAGTACTTC
CDR3 protein: CASSLSPGTGRHEQYF

clone size: -
V gene: TRBV7-9
J gene: TRBJ1-4
D gene: -
CDR3 DNA: TGTGCCAGCAGCCGAAGCCACGGGGGGCCCTCAACTAATGAAAAACTGTTTTTT
CDR3 protein: CASSRSHGGPSTNEKLFF

clone size: -
V gene: TRBV28
J gene: TRBJ2-7
D gene: TRBD2
CDR3 DNA: TGTGCCAGCAGTACCCCGGGGCGGGGGGACTACGAGCAGTACTTC
CDR3 protein: CASSTPGRGDYEQYF

clone size: -
V gene: TRBV28
J gene: TRBJ2-2
D gene: -
CDR3 DNA: TGTGCCAGCAGTTTACACCAGGCGGCCGGGGAGCTGTTTTTT
CDR3 protein: CASSLHQAAGELFF

clone size: -
V gene: TRBV2
J gene: TRBJ2-1
D gene: TRBD2
CDR3 DNA: TGTGCCAGCGGACTAGGCGGGGGGGCCTCTTTCTACAATGAGCAGTTCTTC
CDR3 protein: CASGLGGGASFYNEQFF

clone size: -
V gene: TRBV2
J gene: TRBJ2-7
D gene: -
CDR3 DNA: TGTGCCACCCGCGAAACGAGCTCCTACGAGCAGTACTTC
CDR3 protein: CATRETSSYEQYF

clone size: -
V gene: TRBV29-1
J gene: TRBJ1-1
D gene: -
CDR3 DNA: TGCAGCGTTGAAGAATTCCGGGGGAGAAAGAGTACTGAAGCTTTCTTT
CDR3 protein: CSVEEFRGRKSTEAFF

clone size: -
V gene: TRBV5-1
J gene: TRBJ2-2
D gene: -
CDR3 DNA: TGCGCCAGCAGCTTGGTTGCTTCGAACACCGGGGAGCTGTTTTTT
CDR3 protein: CASSLVASNTGELFF

clone size: -
V gene: TRBV9
J gene: TRBJ2-1
D gene: -
CDR3 DNA: TGTGCCAGCAGCTCCCAGGGGCCGGATGAGCAGTTCTTC
CDR3 protein: CASSSQGPDEQFF

clone size: -
V gene: TRBV5-1
J gene: TRBJ2-7
D gene: TRBD2
CDR3 DNA: TGCGCCAGCAGCTTGGAACTAGCGGGAGACTACGAGCAGTACTTC
CDR3 protein: CASSLELAGDYEQYF

clone size: -
V gene: TRBV6-6
J gene: TRBJ2-3
D gene: TRBD1
CDR3 DNA: TGTGCCAGCACCCGGACAGGGGACACAGATACGCAGTATTTT
CDR3 protein: CASTRTGDTDTQYF

clone size: -
V gene: TRBV6-4
J gene: TRBJ2-5
D gene: TRBD2
CDR3 DNA: TGTGCCAGCAGTGACAGGGCTAGCGGGGGGTCGAGGGAGACCCAGTACTTC
CDR3 protein: CASSDRASGGSRETQYF

clone size: -
V gene: TRBV6-5
J gene: TRBJ2-1
D gene: -
CDR3 DNA: TGTGCCAGCAGTTACTCAAACGCGGGTGAGCAGTTCTTC
CDR3 protein: CASSYSNAGEQFF

clone size: -
V gene: TRBV10-2
J gene: TRBJ1-6
D gene: -
CDR3 DNA: TGCGCCAGCAGTAGCTCAGGGGCAGAAAATTCACCCCTCCACTTT
CDR3 protein: CASSSSGAENSPLHF

clone size: -
V gene: TRBV29-1
J gene: TRBJ2-7
D gene: -
CDR3 DNA: TGCAGCGTTGGTCCAGGCTCCTACGAGCAGTACTTC
CDR3 protein: CSVGPGSYEQYF

clone size: -
V gene: TRBV28
J gene: TRBJ2-7
D gene: -
CDR3 DNA: TGTGCCAGCAGGGGGGGTTACTCCTACGAGCAGTACTTC
CDR3 protein: CASRGGYSYEQYF

clone size: -
V gene: TRBV4-2
J gene: TRBJ2-1
D gene: TRBD2
CDR3 DNA: TGTGCCAGCAGCCAGCGCGGGGGGTACAATGAGCAGTTCTTC
CDR3 protein: CASSQRGGYNEQFF

clone size: -
V gene: TRBV2
J gene: TRBJ2-7
D gene: -
CDR3 DNA: TGTGCAACCCGGCAGGCGAGCTCCTACGAGCAGTACTTC
CDR3 protein: CATRQASSYEQYF